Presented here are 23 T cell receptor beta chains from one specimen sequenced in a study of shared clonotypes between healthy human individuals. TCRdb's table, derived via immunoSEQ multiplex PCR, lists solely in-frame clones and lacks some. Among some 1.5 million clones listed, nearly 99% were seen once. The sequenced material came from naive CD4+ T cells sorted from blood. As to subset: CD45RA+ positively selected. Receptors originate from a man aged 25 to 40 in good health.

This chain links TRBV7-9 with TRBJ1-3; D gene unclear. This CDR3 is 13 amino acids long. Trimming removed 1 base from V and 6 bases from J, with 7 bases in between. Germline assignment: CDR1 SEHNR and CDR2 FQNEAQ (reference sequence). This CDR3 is CASSLVGENTIYF. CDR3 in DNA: TGTGCCAGCAGCTTAGTTGGGGAAAACACCATATATTTT.

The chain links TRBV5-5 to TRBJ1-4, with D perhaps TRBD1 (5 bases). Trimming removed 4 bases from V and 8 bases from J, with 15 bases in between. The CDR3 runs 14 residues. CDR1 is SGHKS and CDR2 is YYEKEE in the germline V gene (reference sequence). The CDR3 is CASSDFRTKEKLFF. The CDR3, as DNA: TGTGCCAGCAGCGACTTTCGGACAAAGGAAAAACTGTTTTTT.

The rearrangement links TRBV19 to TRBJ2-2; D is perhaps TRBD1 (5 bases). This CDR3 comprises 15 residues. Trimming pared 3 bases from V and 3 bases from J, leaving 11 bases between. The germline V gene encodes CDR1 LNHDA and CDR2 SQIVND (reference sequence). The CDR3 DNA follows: TGTGCCAGTAGTATGGTCAGGGCCTACACCGGGGAGCTGTTTTTT. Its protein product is CASSMVRAYTGELFF. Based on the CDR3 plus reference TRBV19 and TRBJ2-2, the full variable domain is DGGITQSPKYLFRKEGQNVTLSCEQNLNHDAMYWYRQDPGQGLRLIYYSQIVNDFQKGDIAEGYSVSREKKESFPLTVTSAQKNPTAFYLCASSMVRAYTGELFFGEGSRLTVL.

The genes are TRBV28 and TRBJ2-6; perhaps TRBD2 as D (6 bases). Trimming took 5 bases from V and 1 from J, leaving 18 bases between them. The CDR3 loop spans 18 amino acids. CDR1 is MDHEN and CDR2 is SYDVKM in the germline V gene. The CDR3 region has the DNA TGTGCCAGCAGTCAGACTATGCGGGGAATTTCTGGGGCCAACGTCCTGACTTTC. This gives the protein CASSQTMRGISGANVLTF.

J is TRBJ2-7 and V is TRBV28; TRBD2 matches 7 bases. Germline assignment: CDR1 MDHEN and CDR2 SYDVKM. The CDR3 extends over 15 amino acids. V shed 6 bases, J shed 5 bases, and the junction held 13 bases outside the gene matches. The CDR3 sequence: CASRGEGSPLHEQYF. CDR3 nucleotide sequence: TGTGCCAGCAGAGGGGAGGGATCCCCCCTCCACGAGCAGTACTTC.

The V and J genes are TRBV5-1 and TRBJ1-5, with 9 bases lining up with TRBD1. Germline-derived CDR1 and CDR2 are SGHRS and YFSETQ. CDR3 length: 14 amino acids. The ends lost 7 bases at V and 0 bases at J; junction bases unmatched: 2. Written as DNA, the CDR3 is TGCGCCAGCGGGACAGGGAATAGCAATCAGCCCCAGCATTTT. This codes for CASGTGNSNQPQHF. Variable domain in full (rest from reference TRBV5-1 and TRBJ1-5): KAGVTQTPRYLIKTRGQQVTLSCSPISGHRSVSWYQQTPGQGLQFLFEYFSETQRNKGNFPGRFSGRQFSNSRSEMNVSTLELGDSALYLCASGTGNSNQPQHFGDGTRLSIL.

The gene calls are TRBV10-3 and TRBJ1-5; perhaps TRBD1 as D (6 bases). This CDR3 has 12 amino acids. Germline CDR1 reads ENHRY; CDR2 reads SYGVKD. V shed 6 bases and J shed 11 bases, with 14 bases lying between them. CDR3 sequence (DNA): TGTGCCATCAGCCAGGGGTTAGGGGCCCAGCATTTT. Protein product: CAISQGLGAQHF.

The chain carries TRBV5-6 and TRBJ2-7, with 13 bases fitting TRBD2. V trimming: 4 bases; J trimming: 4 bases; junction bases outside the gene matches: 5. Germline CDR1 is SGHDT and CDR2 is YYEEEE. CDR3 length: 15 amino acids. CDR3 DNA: TGTGCCAGCAGCCCAGGGACTAGCGGGATATACGAGCAGTACTTC. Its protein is CASSPGTSGIYEQYF.

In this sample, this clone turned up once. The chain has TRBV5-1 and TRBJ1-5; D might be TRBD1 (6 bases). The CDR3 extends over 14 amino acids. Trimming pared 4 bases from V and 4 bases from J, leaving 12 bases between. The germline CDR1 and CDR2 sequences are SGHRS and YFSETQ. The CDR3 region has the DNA TGCGCCAGCAGCCCAGGGGTGGGGAATCAGCCCCAGCATTTT. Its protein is CASSPGVGNQPQHF.

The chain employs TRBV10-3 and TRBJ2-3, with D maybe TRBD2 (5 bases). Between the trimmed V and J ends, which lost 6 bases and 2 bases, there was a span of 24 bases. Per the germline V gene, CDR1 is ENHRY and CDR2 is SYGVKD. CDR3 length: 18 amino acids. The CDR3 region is CAIRLGDLKQRFTDTQYF. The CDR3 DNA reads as TGTGCCATCAGGCTCGGGGATCTGAAACAAAGATTCACAGATACGCAGTATTTT.

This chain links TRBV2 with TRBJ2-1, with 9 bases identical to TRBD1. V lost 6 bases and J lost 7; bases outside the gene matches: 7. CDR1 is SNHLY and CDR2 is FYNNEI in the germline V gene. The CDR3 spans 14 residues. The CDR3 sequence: CASSDHRGRNEQFF. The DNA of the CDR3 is TGTGCCAGCAGCGACCACAGGGGGCGGAATGAGCAGTTCTTC. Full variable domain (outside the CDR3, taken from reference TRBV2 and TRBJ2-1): EPEVTQTPSHQVTQMGQEVILRCVPISNHLYFYWYRQILGQKVEFLVSFYNNEISEKSEIFDDQFSVERPDGSNFTLKIRSTKLEDSAMYFCASSDHRGRNEQFFGPGTRLTVL.

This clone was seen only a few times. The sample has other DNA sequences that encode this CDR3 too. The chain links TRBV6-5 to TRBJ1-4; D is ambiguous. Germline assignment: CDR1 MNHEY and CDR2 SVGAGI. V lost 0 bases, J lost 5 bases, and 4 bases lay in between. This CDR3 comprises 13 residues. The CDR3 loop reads CASSYSGNEKLFF. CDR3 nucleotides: TGTGCCAGCAGTTACTCCGGGAATGAAAAACTGTTTTTT.

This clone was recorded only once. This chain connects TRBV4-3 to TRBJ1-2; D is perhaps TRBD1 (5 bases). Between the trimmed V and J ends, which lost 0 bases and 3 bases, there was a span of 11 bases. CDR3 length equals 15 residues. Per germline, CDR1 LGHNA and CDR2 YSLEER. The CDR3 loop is CASSQDTGADYGYTF. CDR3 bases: TGCGCCAGCAGCCAAGATACAGGCGCTGACTATGGCTACACCTTC.

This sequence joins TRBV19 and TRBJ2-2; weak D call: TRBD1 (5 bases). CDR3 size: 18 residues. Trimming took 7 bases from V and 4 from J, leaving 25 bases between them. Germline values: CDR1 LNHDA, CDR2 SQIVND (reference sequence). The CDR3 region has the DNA TGTGCCAGTAAGAATGTGAATCAGGGTATTTTTCGCACCGGGGAGCTGTTTTTT. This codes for CASKNVNQGIFRTGELFF.

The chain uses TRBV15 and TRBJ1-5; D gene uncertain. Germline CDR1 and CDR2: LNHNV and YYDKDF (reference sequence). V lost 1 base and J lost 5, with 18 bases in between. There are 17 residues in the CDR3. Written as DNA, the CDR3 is TGTGCCACCAGCAGAGTTCCCAAGAGGACGGTTTATCAGCCCCAGCATTTT. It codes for CATSRVPKRTVYQPQHF.

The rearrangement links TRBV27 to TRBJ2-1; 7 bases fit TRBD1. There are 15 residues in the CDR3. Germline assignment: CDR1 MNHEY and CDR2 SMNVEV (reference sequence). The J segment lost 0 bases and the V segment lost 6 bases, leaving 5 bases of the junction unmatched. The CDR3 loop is CASSKGQSSYNEQFF. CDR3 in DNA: TGTGCCAGCAGCAAGGGACAGAGCTCCTACAATGAGCAGTTCTTC.

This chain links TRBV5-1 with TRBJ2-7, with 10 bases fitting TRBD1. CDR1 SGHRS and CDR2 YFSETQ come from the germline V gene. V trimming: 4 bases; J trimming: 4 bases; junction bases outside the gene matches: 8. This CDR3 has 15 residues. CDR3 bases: TGCGCCAGCAGCCGGGGACCGGGACAGGGGTACGAGCAGTACTTC. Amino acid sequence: CASSRGPGQGYEQYF.

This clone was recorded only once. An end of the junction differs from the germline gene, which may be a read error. CDR3 in amino acids: CSARVLGEQDF. In nucleotides, the CDR3 is TGCAGTGCTAGAGTATTAGGGGAACAAGACTTC. This chain links TRBV20-1 with TRBJ2-7; the D gene is possibly TRBD1 (5 bases). CDR1 is DFQATT and CDR2 is SNEGSKA in the germline V gene (reference sequence). The CDR3 has 11 residues.

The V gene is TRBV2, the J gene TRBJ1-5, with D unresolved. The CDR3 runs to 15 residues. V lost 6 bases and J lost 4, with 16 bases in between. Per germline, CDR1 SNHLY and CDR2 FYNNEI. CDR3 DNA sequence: TGTGCCAGCAGCATGAGGACGGTCTCTAATCAGCCCCAGCATTTT. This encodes CASSMRTVSNQPQHF.

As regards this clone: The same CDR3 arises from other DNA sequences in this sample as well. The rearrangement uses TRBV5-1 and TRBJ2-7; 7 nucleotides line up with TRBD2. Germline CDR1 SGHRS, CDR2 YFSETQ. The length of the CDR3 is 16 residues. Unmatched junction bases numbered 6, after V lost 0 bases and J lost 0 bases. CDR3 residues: CASSLATSVPSYEQYF. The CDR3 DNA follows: TGCGCCAGCAGCTTGGCTACTAGCGTACCCTCCTACGAGCAGTACTTC. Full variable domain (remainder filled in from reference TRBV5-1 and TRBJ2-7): KAGVTQTPRYLIKTRGQQVTLSCSPISGHRSVSWYQQTPGQGLQFLFEYFSETQRNKGNFPGRFSGRQFSNSRSEMNVSTLELGDSALYLCASSLATSVPSYEQYFGPGTRLTVT.

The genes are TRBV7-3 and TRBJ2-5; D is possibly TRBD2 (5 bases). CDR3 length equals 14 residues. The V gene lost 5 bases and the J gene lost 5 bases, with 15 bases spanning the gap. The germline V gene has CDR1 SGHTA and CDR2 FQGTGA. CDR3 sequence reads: CASSRVGVGETQYF. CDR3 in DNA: TGTGCCAGCAGCCGCGTGGGAGTCGGGGAGACCCAGTACTTC.

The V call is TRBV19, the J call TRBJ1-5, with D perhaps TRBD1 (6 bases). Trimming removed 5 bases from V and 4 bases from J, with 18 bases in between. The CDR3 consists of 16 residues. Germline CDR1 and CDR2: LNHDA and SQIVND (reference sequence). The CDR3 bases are TGTGCCAGTAGTCCCCGGGGACAAGGGTTGAATCAGCCCCAGCATTTT. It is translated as CASSPRGQGLNQPQHF.

CDR3 region: CASSLELASTDTQYF. CDR3 DNA sequence: TGTGCCAGCAGCTTGGAGCTAGCCTCCACAGATACGCAGTATTTT. The chain joins TRBV5-5 to TRBJ2-3; weak D call: TRBD2 (5 bases). Per the germline V gene, CDR1 is SGHKS and CDR2 is YYEKEE (reference sequence). Trimming removed 0 bases at V and 2 bases at J, with 10 bases between. This CDR3 has 15 amino acids.